This TCR beta chain was retrieved from a study of cytomegalovirus exposure and HLA in healthy donors. The PCR had 60 Vbeta and 13 Jbeta primers. Some clones are missing from TCRdb's copy, which holds only in-frame ones; the method was immunoSEQ multiplex PCR. Among around 140,000 clones listed, 78% were seen once. In its sample, this clone was seen a few times. As yet, its antigen is unknown. V dropped 5 bases and J dropped 3; count of bases not matched to a gene: 7. The CDR3 sequence is 14 residues long. Germline CDR1 reads SQVTM; CDR2 reads ANQGSEA. Study-wide findings and caveats: In a later analysis, several top co-occurrence clusters appeared linked to parvovirus B19, influenza, CMV and Epstein-Barr virus. Later analysis demonstrated an association between a missense DCLRE1C variant and TCR beta V- and J-gene trimming. Prediction of most subjects' HLA-A and HLA-B alleles by TCR beta sequences was reportedly accurate. Per published reports, the classifier diagnosed cytomegalovirus status with high specificity and sensitivity.

This receptor was obtained from a woman between 18 and 29 years old in good health and CMV-seronegative. The chain joins TRBV29-1 to TRBJ1-5, with 7 bases lining up with TRBD1. The specimen was PBMCs. In DNA, the CDR3 is TGCAGCGTTACAACGACAGGGAACAATCAGCCCCAGCATTTT. It codes for CSVTTTGNNQPQHF.